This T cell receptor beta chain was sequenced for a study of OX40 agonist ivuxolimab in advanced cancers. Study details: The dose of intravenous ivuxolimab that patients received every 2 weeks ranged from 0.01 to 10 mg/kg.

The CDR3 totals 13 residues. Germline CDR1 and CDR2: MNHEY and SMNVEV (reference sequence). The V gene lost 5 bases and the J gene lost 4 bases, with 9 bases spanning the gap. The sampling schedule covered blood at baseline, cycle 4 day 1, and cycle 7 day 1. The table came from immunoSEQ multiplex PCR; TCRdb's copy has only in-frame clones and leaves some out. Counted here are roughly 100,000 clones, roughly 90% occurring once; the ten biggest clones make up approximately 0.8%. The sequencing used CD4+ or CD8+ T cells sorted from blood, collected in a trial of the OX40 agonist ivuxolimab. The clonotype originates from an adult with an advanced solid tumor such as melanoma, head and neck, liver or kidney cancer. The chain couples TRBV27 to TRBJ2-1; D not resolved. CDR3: CASSPLSYNEQFF. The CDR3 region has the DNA TGTGCCAGCAGTCCACTCAGTTACAATGAGCAGTTCTTC.